The present T cell receptor beta chain was sequenced within a study of T cell responses to AZD1222 COVID-19 vaccine. General study findings and limits: Among spike-specific TCRs, nearly half reportedly target unmutated variant regions. The donor cohort was predominantly white British with a female majority, and clonal diversity may have been underestimated.

About this clone: Antigen: not known.

Germline CDR1 is SGHNT and CDR2 is YYREEE (reference sequence). The CDR3 contains 14 residues. The V end lost 0 bases, the J end lost 6 bases, and 13 bases lay between the germline ends. Using immunoSEQ multiplex PCR, the repertoire was profiled, and TCRdb retains in-frame clones only, with some absent. Seen here are about 98,000 clones, roughly 86% observed once, and the top ten hold around 5%. The sequence came from an adult in good health. The specimen was peripheral blood, collected on day 0 of AZD1222 vaccination. The rearrangement uses TRBV5-4 and TRBJ2-7; either TRBD1 or TRBD2 may supply D (5 bases each). The CDR3 DNA follows: TGTGCCAGCAGCTTGGAGGGGCCCCGGGGCGAGCAGTACTTC. It is translated as CASSLEGPRGEQYF.